The next 28 T cell receptor beta chains were all read from a single sample in a study of beta chain features in type 1 diabetes. Regarding the study as a whole: Across all four CD4+ subsets, people with type 1 diabetes showed modestly shorter TCRB CDR3s.

The authors reverse transcribed all of the isolated RNA, so sequencing captured expressed TCRB transcripts. Here immunoSEQ multiplex PCR was the method, and the copy in TCRdb shows in-frame clones only, minus some. This sample has more than 250,000 clones, with over 20% found just once. No antigen has been assigned to these receptors. The specimen sequenced was naive CD4+ T cells from blood. These receptors originate from a woman aged 40-49 years with type 1 diabetes.

With respect to this clone: Other DNA sequences in this sample translate to the same CDR3. The chain has TRBV19 and TRBJ1-5, with D possibly TRBD1 on 6 matching bases. Germline values: CDR1 LNHDA, CDR2 SQIVND (reference sequence). V was pared by 3 bases and J by 6 bases, with 9 bases between. The CDR3 extends over 13 amino acids. CDR3 loop: CASSIQGSQPQHF. In DNA form, the CDR3 reads TGTGCCAGTAGTATCCAGGGGAGTCAGCCCCAGCATTTT.

The gene calls are TRBV27 and TRBJ1-6, with 9 bases fitting TRBD1. From germline, CDR1 is MNHEY and CDR2 SMNVEV (reference sequence). CDR3 length: 16 amino acids. Unmatched junction bases numbered 10, after V lost 6 bases and J lost 7 bases. The CDR3 spells CASRKGQGTENSPLHF. CDR3 bases: TGTGCCAGCAGAAAGGGACAGGGTACGGAGAATTCACCCCTCCACTTT.

This sequence joins TRBV28 and TRBJ2-7; no clear D gene. The CDR3 loop spans 13 amino acids. Germline CDR1 MDHEN, CDR2 SYDVKM. V was trimmed by 2 bases and J by 3 bases, leaving 8 bases between them. The CDR3 here is CASSLKSVYEQYF. DNA of the CDR3: TGTGCCAGCAGTTTAAAGTCGGTCTACGAGCAGTACTTC.

The genes are TRBV9 and TRBJ1-2, with TRBD1 identical over 7 bases. With V trimmed by 2 bases and J by 0 bases, 7 bases remained unmatched. The germline V gene has CDR1 SGDLS and CDR2 YYNGEE. This CDR3 spans 16 amino acids. CDR3 region: CASSVLGTASNYGYTF. The CDR3 DNA sequence: TGTGCCAGCAGCGTCCTAGGGACAGCCTCTAACTATGGCTACACCTTC. Based on the CDR3 plus reference TRBV9 and TRBJ1-2, the full variable domain is DSGVTQTPKHLITATGQRVTLRCSPRSGDLSVYWYQQSLDQGLQFLIQYYNGEERAKGNILERFSAQQFPDLHSELNLSSLELGDSALYFCASSVLGTASNYGYTFGSGTRLTVV.

The DNA of the CDR3 is TGTGCCAGCGCAGGGGTAACCCAAGAGACCCAGTACTTC. Protein: CASAGVTQETQYF. The chain is built from TRBV19 and TRBJ2-5, with TRBD1 as a possible D gene (6 bases). The CDR3 has 13 residues. Germline V gene sequence: CDR1 LNHDA, CDR2 SQIVND (reference sequence). With 9 bases removed from V and 1 base from J, the gap between germline ends came to 12 bases.

This chain uses TRBV28 with TRBJ1-1, with TRBD1 as a possible D gene (5 bases). The CDR3 is made up of 16 amino acids. The V end lost 4 bases, the J end lost 5 bases, and 20 bases lay between the germline ends. Germline V gene data show CDR1 as MDHEN and CDR2 as SYDVKM. The CDR3 sequence is CASSSPGPGRETEAFF. Written as DNA, the CDR3 is TGTGCCAGCAGTTCACCGGGACCCGGTCGGGAGACTGAAGCTTTCTTT.

This clone was recorded a few times. The chain has TRBV29-1 and TRBJ2-5; 13 bases match TRBD2. V lost 7 bases, J lost 2 bases, and 10 bases stayed unmatched. The CDR3 runs 16 residues. Germline assignment: CDR1 SQVTM and CDR2 ANQGSEA. The CDR3 coding sequence is TGCAGCGGACGACTAGCGGGAGGACTTATTCAAGAGACCCAGTACTTC. It encodes CSGRLAGGLIQETQYF.

This sequence joins TRBV7-2 and TRBJ2-7; 8 bases match TRBD1. Unmatched junction bases numbered 14, after V lost 3 bases and J lost 1 base. The CDR3 runs 18 residues. Per the germline V gene, CDR1 is SGHTA and CDR2 is FQGNSA. For the CDR3, the DNA is TGTGCCAGCAGCTTGTTGGCCTCCGGACAGGGAAAATCCTACGAGCAGTACTTC. Translated: CASSLLASGQGKSYEQYF.

This clone was recorded a few times. V usage is TRBV4-2 and J usage is TRBJ2-5; TRBD2 matches 9 bases. The germline gives CDR1 LGHNA, CDR2 YNFKEQ. Trimming cost V 8 bases and J 5 bases; bases outside gene matches: 9. The CDR3 has 14 amino acids. CDR3 nucleotides: TGTGCCAGCTCCGCGAGCGGGGGGAGGGAGACCCAGTACTTC. It specifies CASSASGGRETQYF.

The V call is TRBV5-1, the J call TRBJ1-5, with a possible D match to TRBD1 (6 bases). In germline, CDR1 is SGHRS, CDR2 YFSETQ. Trimming removed 4 bases from V and 7 bases from J, with 15 bases in between. The CDR3 has 14 amino acids. CDR3 in DNA: TGCGCCAGCAGCCCCGGACAGCTGGGGCAGCCCCAGCATTTT. Protein: CASSPGQLGQPQHF.

The chain carries TRBV29-1 and TRBJ2-1; 11 bases match TRBD2. V dropped 7 bases and J dropped 4; count of bases not matched to a gene: 6. CDR1 is SQVTM and CDR2 is ANQGSEA in the germline V gene. The CDR3 length is 14 residues. DNA of the CDR3: TGCAGCGCTAACCTAGCGGGGGGTTACAATGAGCAGTTCTTC. It is translated as CSANLAGGYNEQFF.

V usage is TRBV28 and J usage is TRBJ1-4, with D unclear. The V end lost 5 bases, the J end lost 3 bases, and 10 bases lay between the germline ends. The CDR3 contains 14 residues. Looked up from germline, CDR1 is MDHEN and CDR2 is SYDVKM. CDR3 loop: CASSPTGSNEKLFF. The CDR3 DNA reads as TGTGCCAGCAGTCCAACGGGATCTAATGAAAAACTGTTTTTT.

The J gene is TRBJ1-1, the V gene TRBV5-6, with D possibly being TRBD1 (6 bases). The V and J ends lost 6 bases and 1 base respectively, with 10 bases between them. CDR1 and CDR2 (germline): SGHDT, YYEEEE. The CDR3 length is 13 residues. The CDR3 reads CASTGQPNTEAFF. The CDR3, as DNA: TGTGCCAGCACGGGACAACCGAACACTGAAGCTTTCTTT.

This clone has only a few counts. V gene TRBV28 combines with J gene TRBJ2-5; 11 positions match TRBD2. Germline trimming cut 5 bases from V and 2 bases from J; bases unmatched to any gene: 7. Germline assignment: CDR1 MDHEN and CDR2 SYDVKM. The CDR3 is made up of 16 amino acids. CDR3 amino acids: CASSETSGSWQETQYF. The CDR3 coding sequence is TGTGCCAGCAGTGAAACTAGCGGGAGCTGGCAAGAGACCCAGTACTTC.

In this sample, this clone turned up a few times. The V call is TRBV4-1, the J call TRBJ2-2; 10 positions match TRBD1. Germline CDR1 and CDR2: MGHRA and YSYEKL. The V and J ends lost 1 base and 3 bases, in that order; junction bases with no gene match: 2. This CDR3 is 16 amino acids long. In DNA, the CDR3 is TGCGCCAGCAGCCAAGGGACAGGGGGTTACACCGGGGAGCTGTTTTTT. Translated, it gives CASSQGTGGYTGELFF.

This clone was counted a few times. The rearrangement uses TRBV9 and TRBJ1-2; 8 bases fit TRBD1. The CDR3 loop spans 16 amino acids. Germline lookup yields CDR1 SGDLS and CDR2 YYNGEE. The junction had 6 bases not matched to a gene; V was cut back by 2 bases and J by 0 bases. Here the CDR3 reads CASSVSGQDSNYGYTF. CDR3 coding DNA: TGTGCCAGCAGCGTCTCGGGACAGGATTCTAACTATGGCTACACCTTC. Full variable domain (rest looked up from reference TRBV9 and TRBJ1-2): DSGVTQTPKHLITATGQRVTLRCSPRSGDLSVYWYQQSLDQGLQFLIQYYNGEERAKGNILERFSAQQFPDLHSELNLSSLELGDSALYFCASSVSGQDSNYGYTFGSGTRLTVV.

The chain links TRBV10-2 to TRBJ2-1, with a possible D match to TRBD2 (7 bases). This CDR3 comprises 15 residues. V lost 6 bases to trimming and J lost 4 bases, with 16 bases between them. Per germline, CDR1 WSHSY and CDR2 SAAADI. The CDR3 DNA follows: TGCGCCAGCAGGACAGGTAGCGGGTGGTACAATGAGCAGTTCTTC. Protein sequence: CASRTGSGWYNEQFF.

The rearrangement joins TRBV5-1 to TRBJ2-7, with D possibly matching TRBD1 (6 bases). The CDR3 consists of 14 residues. Deletions cut 2 bases from V and 0 bases from J, with 9 bases between. Germline V gives CDR1 SGHRS, CDR2 YFSETQ. The CDR3 coding sequence is TGCGCCAGCAGCTTCGGGACAATCTCCTACGAGCAGTACTTC. It yields the protein CASSFGTISYEQYF.

This clone showed up just a few times. The chain uses TRBV5-6 and TRBJ1-5, with 7 bases aligning to TRBD1. V dropped 2 bases and J dropped 7; count of bases not matched to a gene: 12. This CDR3 has 16 residues. Germline CDR1 and CDR2: SGHDT and YYEEEE. The CDR3 protein is CASSFSGQARSQPQHF. CDR3 in DNA: TGTGCCAGCAGCTTCAGTGGACAGGCGAGGAGCCAGCCCCAGCATTTT. Full variable domain (rest looked up from reference TRBV5-6 and TRBJ1-5): DAGVTQSPTHLIKTRGQQVTLRCSPKSGHDTVSWYQQALGQGPQFIFQYYEEEERQRGNFPDRFSGHQFPNYSSELNVNALLLGDSALYLCASSFSGQARSQPQHFGDGTRLSIL.

A few counts support this clone. This sequence joins TRBV7-2 and TRBJ2-4; 7 positions agree with TRBD1. The CDR3 has 12 amino acids. V shed 5 bases, J shed 7 bases, and the junction held 2 bases outside the gene matches. Germline V gene sequence: CDR1 SGHTA, CDR2 FQGNSA. For the CDR3, the DNA is TGTGCCAGCAGCCGGGACAGTAACATTCAGTACTTC. Amino acids: CASSRDSNIQYF.

The genes are TRBV15 and TRBJ1-2; D unclear. Trimming took 2 bases from V and 2 from J, leaving 6 bases between them. The CDR3 is 13 residues long. Germline lookup yields CDR1 LNHNV and CDR2 YYDKDF (reference sequence). The CDR3 protein is CATSRYGNYGYTF. DNA of the CDR3: TGTGCCACCAGCAGATACGGGAACTATGGCTACACCTTC.

The chain combines TRBV28 with TRBJ1-1, with D possibly TRBD1 on 5 matching bases. Germline CDR1 and CDR2: MDHEN and SYDVKM. CDR3 length: 12 residues. V was cut by 5 bases and J by 11 bases, with 15 bases left in between. CDR3 bases: TGTGCCAGCAGTACAGGCCCCCGGGAGGCTTTCTTT. Amino acid sequence: CASSTGPREAFF.

The sample holds a few counts of this clone. The genes are TRBV7-3 and TRBJ2-6; 10 bases are a match to TRBD2. There are 18 residues in the CDR3. Unmatched junction bases numbered 7, after V lost 4 bases and J lost 1 base. Germline lookup yields CDR1 SGHTA and CDR2 FQGTGA. The CDR3 here is CASSSPSGGLSGANVLTF. CDR3 bases: TGTGCCAGCAGCTCTCCTAGCGGGGGCCTGTCTGGGGCCAACGTCCTGACTTTC.

J is TRBJ1-2 and V is TRBV14; D gene unclear. CDR1 SGHDN and CDR2 FVKESK come from the germline V gene. V was trimmed by 3 bases and J by 7 bases, leaving 9 bases between them. This CDR3 comprises 12 residues. The CDR3 protein is CASSHSPFGYTF. As DNA, the CDR3 is TGTGCCAGCAGCCACAGTCCCTTTGGCTACACCTTC.

There are a few counts of this clone. This chain uses TRBV21-1 with TRBJ1-5; the D call TRBD1 from the table was never checked on the DNA. TRBV21-1 is shown as a pseudogene. The CDR3 is made up of 13 amino acids. CDR3 nucleotide sequence: TGTGCCAGACGGGGACAGGGAGATCAGCCCCAGCATTTT. Its protein is CARRGQGDQPQHF.

V usage is TRBV7-2 and J usage is TRBJ1-2; TRBD1 matches 7 bases. This CDR3 region has 13 residues. V was pared by 1 base and J by 6 bases, with 2 bases of the junction left unmatched. The V gene's germline CDR1 is SGHTA and CDR2 FQGNSA. The CDR3: CASSLGQGNGYTF. The CDR3 nucleotides are TGTGCCAGCAGCTTAGGACAGGGCAATGGCTACACCTTC.

This clone came up a few times. This chain's CDR3 is CASSQEGRGLNTEAFF. CDR3 in DNA: TGCGCCAGCAGCCAAGAAGGCAGGGGCTTGAACACTGAAGCTTTCTTT. The gene calls are TRBV4-3 and TRBJ1-1; a possible D gene is TRBD1 (6 bases). The CDR3 contains 16 residues. V lost 0 bases and J lost 0, with 11 bases in between. The germline V gene has CDR1 LGHNA and CDR2 YSLEER.

Only a few counts were recorded for this clone. The V gene is TRBV7-2, the J gene TRBJ1-2, with 7 bases matching TRBD1. J lost 4 bases, V lost 0 bases, and 5 bases had no gene match. The CDR3 sequence is 15 residues long. Germline V gives CDR1 SGHTA, CDR2 FQGNSA. CDR3 bases: TGTGCCAGCAGCTTAGCGGCAGGGGGTGTCTATGGCTACACCTTC. This codes for CASSLAAGGVYGYTF.